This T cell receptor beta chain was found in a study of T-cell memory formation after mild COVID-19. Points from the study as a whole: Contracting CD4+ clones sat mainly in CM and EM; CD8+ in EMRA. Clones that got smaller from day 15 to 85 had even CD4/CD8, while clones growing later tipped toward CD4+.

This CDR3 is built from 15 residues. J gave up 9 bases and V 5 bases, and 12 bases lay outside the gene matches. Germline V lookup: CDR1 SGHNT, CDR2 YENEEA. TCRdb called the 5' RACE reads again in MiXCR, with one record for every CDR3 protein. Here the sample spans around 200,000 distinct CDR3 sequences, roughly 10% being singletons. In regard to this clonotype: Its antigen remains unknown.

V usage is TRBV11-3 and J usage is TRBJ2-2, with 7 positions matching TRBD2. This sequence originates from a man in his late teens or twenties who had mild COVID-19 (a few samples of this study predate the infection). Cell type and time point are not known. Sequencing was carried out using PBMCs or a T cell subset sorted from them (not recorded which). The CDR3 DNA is TGTGCCAGCAGCCCACGGGGGGACCGTAAGAGGGAGCTGTTTTTT. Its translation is CASSPRGDRKRELFF.